These 9 T cell receptor beta chains came from one sample sequenced in a study of blood T cells in healthy people across ages. Combining a sample-barcoded 5' primer with a J-beta primer mix, a second PCR ran for about 6 to 12 cycles. TCRdb re-derived calls from the 5' RACE reads in MiXCR, one entry per CDR3 protein. The profile covers some 1.4 million distinct CDR3 sequences, with approximately 42% appearing a single time and around 8% taken by the ten largest. The sequencing sample was made of blood. The receptors originated from a woman under 30 in good health.

J is TRBJ2-5 and V is TRBV6-6, with a weak D call TRBD2 (5 bases). Per the germline V gene, CDR1 is MNHNY and CDR2 is SVGAGI (reference sequence). The CDR3 covers 15 residues. Trimming shortened V by 2 bases and J by 5 bases, and 15 bases separated the two germline ends. The CDR3 sequence: CASSYEGERRETQYF. The CDR3 coding sequence is TGTGCCAGCAGTTACGAGGGAGAGAGGAGGGAGACCCAGTACTTC.

This clonotype was seen a few times. The V gene is TRBV30, the J gene TRBJ1-2; TRBD1 might be the D (5 bases). Germline values: CDR1 GTSNPN, CDR2 SVGIG (reference sequence). The V end lost 5 bases, the J end lost 1 base, and 14 bases lay between the germline ends. This CDR3 contains 14 residues. CDR3 DNA sequence: TGTGCCTGGGGTCTCTCAGGGATTAACTATGGCTACACCTTC. This translates into CAWGLSGINYGYTF.

The CDR3 coding sequence is TGTGCCAGCAGCCCCCGTGTCGGACGTGGCACAGATACGCAGTATTTT. It codes for CASSPRVGRGTDTQYF. This rearrangement joins TRBV14 to TRBJ2-3; D unresolved. Trimming took 4 bases from V and 1 from J, leaving 15 bases between them. The CDR3 sequence is 16 residues long. Germline CDR1 is SGHDN and CDR2 is FVKESK.

The chain joins TRBV20-1 to TRBJ2-1; 7 bases match TRBD2. CDR1 is DFQATT and CDR2 is SNEGSKA in the germline V gene (reference sequence). Unmatched junction bases numbered 8, after V lost 7 bases and J lost 5 bases. The CDR3 is 13 residues long. The CDR3 loop is CSGEGSYHNEQFF. In DNA form, the CDR3 reads TGCAGTGGGGAGGGATCATACCACAATGAGCAGTTCTTC.

The rearrangement joins TRBV20-1 to TRBJ2-1; 16 nucleotides line up with TRBD2. Trimming removed 5 bases from V and 15 bases from J; junction bases left unmatched: 19. This CDR3 has 17 residues. The V gene's germline CDR1 is DFQATT and CDR2 SNEGSKA (reference sequence). CDR3 amino acids: CSADRSAGTSGRATLFF. The CDR3 bases are TGCAGTGCTGACCGTTCCGCCGGGACTAGCGGGAGGGCCACTCTGTTCTTC.

This clonotype was detected a few times. The CDR3 bases are TGCAGTGCTAGAGATAGCGGTGGCGGACGCACAGATACGCAGTATTTT. The encoded protein is CSARDSGGGRTDTQYF. This chain connects TRBV20-1 to TRBJ2-3, with TRBD2 as a possible D gene (6 bases). This CDR3 spans 16 amino acids. Per the germline V gene, CDR1 is DFQATT and CDR2 is SNEGSKA (reference sequence). V was clipped by 0 bases and J by 1 base, with 14 bases between them.

This chain joins TRBV27 and TRBJ1-4; D is perhaps TRBD1 (5 bases). The CDR3 has 14 amino acids. Germline values: CDR1 MNHEY, CDR2 SMNVEV (reference sequence). Deletions cut 2 bases from V and 5 bases from J, with 9 bases between. CDR3 loop: CASSLAWGNEKLFF. The CDR3 nucleotides read TGTGCCAGCAGTTTAGCGTGGGGGAATGAAAAACTGTTTTTT.

This clonotype was observed a handful of times. The chain carries TRBV12-3 or TRBV12-4 and TRBJ1-2, with D unclear. CDR3 length: 15 residues. Trimming took off 6 bases at V and 7 bases at J, with 21 bases between the two ends. The CDR3 sequence: CASSPIPSPGPGYTF. CDR3 coding DNA: TGTGCCAGCAGCCCTATCCCCAGTCCGGGCCCTGGCTACACCTTC.

J is TRBJ2-7 and V is TRBV6-5; TRBD1 agrees at 7 bases. CDR1 and CDR2 from the germline V gene are MNHEY and SVGAGI. Trimming at V came to 6 bases and at J to 1 base, leaving 6 bases not matched to a gene. The CDR3 loop spans 14 amino acids. The CDR3 bases are TGTGCCAGCAGGAAACAGGGGAATTCCTACGAGCAGTACTTC. Its protein product is CASRKQGNSYEQYF.